This T cell receptor beta chain was retrieved from a study of T cell changes during pregnancy in multiple sclerosis. Profiling relied on immunoSEQ multiplex PCR, and the TCRdb table lists in-frame clones only, not all of them. This sample has 26,000 or so clones, with roughly 89% found just once. V shed 0 bases and J 13 bases; nucleotides not matched to a gene: 6. Germline values: CDR1 PRHDT, CDR2 FYEKMQ (reference sequence). The CDR3 length is 15 residues. This chain links TRBV13 with TRBJ2-1, with 13 positions matching TRBD2. This specimen was CD8+ T cells from peripheral blood mononuclear cells, taken in the second trimester of pregnancy. The clonotype was recovered from a female donor with multiple sclerosis, enrolled in a pregnancy study. CDR3 sequence reads: CASSLGRTSGSTQFF. The CDR3, as DNA: TGTGCCAGCAGCTTAGGAAGGACTAGCGGGAGCACTCAGTTCTTC.